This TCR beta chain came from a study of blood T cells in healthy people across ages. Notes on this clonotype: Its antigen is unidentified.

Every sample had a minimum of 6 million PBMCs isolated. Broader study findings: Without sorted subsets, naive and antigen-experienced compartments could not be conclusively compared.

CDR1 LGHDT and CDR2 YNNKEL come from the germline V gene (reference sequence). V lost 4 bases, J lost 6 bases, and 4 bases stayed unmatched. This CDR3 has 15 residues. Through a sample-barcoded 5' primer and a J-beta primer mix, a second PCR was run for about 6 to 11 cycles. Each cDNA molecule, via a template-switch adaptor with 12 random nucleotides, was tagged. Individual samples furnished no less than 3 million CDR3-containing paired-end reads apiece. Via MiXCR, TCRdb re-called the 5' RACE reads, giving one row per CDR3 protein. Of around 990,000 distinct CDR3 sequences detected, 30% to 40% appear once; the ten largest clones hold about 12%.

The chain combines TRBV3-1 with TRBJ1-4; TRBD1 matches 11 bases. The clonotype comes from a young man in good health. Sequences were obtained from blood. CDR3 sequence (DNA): TGTGCCAGCAGCCCCCAGGGACAGGGGGATGAAAAACTGTTTTTT. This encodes CASSPQGQGDEKLFF.